The clone carrying this T cell receptor beta chain was detected many times. The CDR3 is 15 residues long. Germline CDR1 and CDR2: KGHSH and LQKENI. J was trimmed by 7 bases and V by 4 bases; bases with no gene match: 5. Template material for amplifying TCR beta CDR3 regions consisted of RNA transcripts. With the HTBI primer set, the TCR CDR3 went through a first round of RT-PCR. TCRdb called the multiplex PCR reads again in MiXCR, with one record for every CDR3 protein. The sample lists some 500,000 distinct CDR3 sequences, 15% to 20% occurring once. These data come from a study of T cells in Graves' hyperthyroidism and ophthalmopathy. Diagnostic assessment was based on clinical symptoms, serum thyroxine and TRAb, thyroid ultrasound and orbital computed tomography.

V gene TRBV18 combines with J gene TRBJ1-5; 12 bases fit TRBD1. The sequenced material came from blood. The TCR originated in a woman in her 30s with Graves' ophthalmopathy. The DNA of the CDR3 is TGTGCCAGCTCACTGGGACAGGGGGCGAAACAGCCCCAGCATTTT. This codes for CASSLGQGAKQPQHF.